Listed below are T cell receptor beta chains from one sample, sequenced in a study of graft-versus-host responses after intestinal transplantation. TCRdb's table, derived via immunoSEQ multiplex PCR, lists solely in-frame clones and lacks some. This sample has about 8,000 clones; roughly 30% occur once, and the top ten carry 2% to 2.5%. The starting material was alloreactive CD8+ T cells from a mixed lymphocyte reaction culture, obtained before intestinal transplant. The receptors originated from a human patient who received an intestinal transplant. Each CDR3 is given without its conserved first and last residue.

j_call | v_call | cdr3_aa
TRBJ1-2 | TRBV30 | AWSGGGQIYGYT
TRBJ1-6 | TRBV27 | ASSLGTGGRSPLH
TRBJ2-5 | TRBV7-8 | ASSLLAGLEETQY
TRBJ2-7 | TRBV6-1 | ASTRGDFTYEQY
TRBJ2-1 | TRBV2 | ASSEGPSAYNEQF
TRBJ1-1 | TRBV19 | ASSITGRAEAF
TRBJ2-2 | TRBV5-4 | ASSLAWSGGAWGGELF
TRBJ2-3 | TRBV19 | ASTQASTDMQY
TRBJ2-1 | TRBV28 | ASSRTGGSYNEQF
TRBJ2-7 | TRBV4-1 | ASSHGAGAYEQY
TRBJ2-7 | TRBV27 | ASSLAGAAEQY
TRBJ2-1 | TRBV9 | ASSDSVAGGYPEQF
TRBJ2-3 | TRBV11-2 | ASSLFGRATDTQY
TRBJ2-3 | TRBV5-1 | ASSFAGTQY
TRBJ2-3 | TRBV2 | ASRMGQTTDTQY
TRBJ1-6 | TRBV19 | ASSITGVTPLH
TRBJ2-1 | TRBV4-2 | ASSRGWVRGGLNEQF
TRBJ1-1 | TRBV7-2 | ASSLTPGWTEAF
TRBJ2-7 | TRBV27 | ASSFLGDYEQY
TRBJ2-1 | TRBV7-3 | ASSLDSTYNEQF
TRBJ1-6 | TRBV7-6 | ASSMTGLENSPLH
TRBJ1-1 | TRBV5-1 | ASSLSGGYTEAF
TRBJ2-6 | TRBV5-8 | ASSLAFSGANVLT
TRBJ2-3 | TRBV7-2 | ASSPEIGAHTDTQY
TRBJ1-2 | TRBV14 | ASSIGQGHGYT